This T cell receptor (beta chain) was observed in a study of blood T cell repertoires in COVID-19. Measured with immunoSEQ multiplex PCR; TCRdb has only the in-frame clones, and not every one. This table has approximately 380,000 clones, roughly nine tenths appearing once. Clinical history reported by participants formed the basis on which cohorts were assigned. Germline V gene sequence: CDR1 SGHRS, CDR2 YFSETQ. This CDR3 comprises 15 residues. Trimming pared 1 base from V and 8 bases from J, leaving 18 bases between. The specimen sequenced was PBMCs or T cells enriched from blood (not recorded which). The receptor comes from a woman in her 40s who had been exposed to COVID-19. The chain uses TRBV5-1 and TRBJ1-1; no clear D. The CDR3 region is CASSLMGPGIVEAFF. For the CDR3, the DNA is TGCGCCAGCAGCTTGATGGGTCCGGGGATTGTAGAAGCTTTCTTT. Complete variable domain (other parts from reference TRBV5-1 and TRBJ1-1): KAGVTQTPRYLIKTRGQQVTLSCSPISGHRSVSWYQQTPGQGLQFLFEYFSETQRNKGNFPGRFSGRQFSNSRSEMNVSTLELGDSALYLCASSLMGPGIVEAFFGQGTRLTVV.